This T cell receptor (beta chain) is from a study of blood T cell repertoires in COVID-19. The CDR3 runs 15 residues. V gave up 0 bases and J gave up 5 bases; unmatched junction bases: 7. Looked up from germline, CDR1 is SGHTS and CDR2 is YDEGEE. Per the study methods: Using reference gene primer amplification, nucleated cell counts were estimated. Sequencing was performed with immunoSEQ multiplex PCR; in TCRdb, only in-frame clones are kept and a portion is missing. V and J calls and clone size come straight from that table; D and trimming were deduced from the DNA. This sample has 55,000 to 75,000 clones; roughly 80% occur once, and the top ten carry roughly 20%.

Material for sequencing was peripheral blood. The receptor comes from a man at least 80 years old with active or convalescent COVID-19. The chain joins TRBV5-8 to TRBJ2-5; TRBD2 matches 7 bases. The CDR3, as DNA: TGTGCCAGCAGCTTGGAAAACTGGGGAGGGGAGACCCAGTACTTC. Amino acid sequence: CASSLENWGGETQYF.